The 29 T cell receptor beta chains below all came from one sample that was sequenced in a study of control samples from healthy donors and cancer patients. The repertoire was sequenced with immunoSEQ multiplex PCR; TCRdb's copy has only in-frame clones and lacks some. There are 40,000 to 50,000 clones in the sample; 93% occur only once, and around a quarter lies in the top ten. The sample comprised PBMCs. These receptor sequences come from a woman between 45 and 65 years old with head and neck cancer.

This clone was seen only a few times. J is TRBJ1-1 and V is TRBV7-6; unclear D gene. Between the trimmed V and J ends, which lost 1 base and 7 bases, there was a span of 19 bases. The CDR3 totals 16 residues. Germline CDR1 and CDR2: SGHVS and FNYEAQ. This chain's CDR3 is CASSLENLGRPFEAFF. CDR3 nucleotide sequence: TGTGCCAGCAGCTTAGAAAACCTGGGGAGGCCCTTTGAAGCTTTCTTT.

V gene TRBV24-1 combines with J gene TRBJ1-5, with 9 bases lining up with TRBD1. The trim removed 3 bases at V and 6 bases at J, leaving 5 bases unmatched. This CDR3 is 15 amino acids long. Germline CDR1 reads KGHDR; CDR2 reads SFDVKD. The CDR3 nucleotides read TGTGCCACCAGTGATCGACAGGGGGGGGGTCAGCCCCAGCATTTT. Residues: CATSDRQGGGQPQHF.

V usage is TRBV6-6 and J usage is TRBJ1-2; TRBD1 matches at 8 bases. The CDR3 runs to 14 residues. The germline CDR1 and CDR2 sequences are MNHNY and SVGAGI (reference sequence). Unmatched junction bases numbered 16, after V lost 6 bases and J lost 13 bases. The chain's CDR3 is CASSPDRGRWSLTF. CDR3 DNA sequence: TGTGCCAGCAGCCCCGACAGGGGACGGTGGTCCCTCACCTTC.

The chain joins TRBV3-1 (or the pseudogene TRBV3-2) to TRBJ2-3; 9 bases are shared with TRBD2. The V segment lost 3 bases and the J segment 1 base; nucleotides outside the gene matches: 2. The CDR3 has 15 residues. Germline V CDR1 and CDR2: LGHDT, YNNKEL (reference sequence). The CDR3 is CASSQLAGGTDTQYF. CDR3 sequence (DNA): TGTGCCAGCAGCCAGTTAGCGGGAGGCACAGATACGCAGTATTTT.

The V call is TRBV12-3 or TRBV12-4, the J call TRBJ1-1; D gene uncertain. V was trimmed by 3 bases and J by 8 bases, leaving 10 bases between them. The CDR3 consists of 12 residues. This CDR3 is CASSFGGLEAFF. As DNA, the CDR3 is TGTGCCAGCAGTTTTGGCGGGCTGGAAGCTTTCTTT.

The chain combines TRBV6-6 with TRBJ2-5; D is undetermined. Per the germline V gene, CDR1 is MNHNY and CDR2 is SVGAGI (reference sequence). CDR3 size: 11 residues. Trimming cost V 8 bases and J 4 bases, with 8 bases left between them. Written as DNA, the CDR3 is TGTGCCAGCCTCAGTCGAGAGACCCAGTACTTC. Its protein product is CASLSRETQYF.

This chain uses TRBV6-2 or TRBV6-3 with TRBJ2-1, with D maybe TRBD2 (5 bases). CDR1 and CDR2 (germline): MNHEY, SVGEGT. Trimming took off 1 base at V and 4 bases at J, with 11 bases between the two ends. The CDR3 consists of 15 residues. The CDR3 region is CASSYFRAAYNEQFF. In DNA form, the CDR3 reads TGTGCCAGCAGTTACTTTCGAGCGGCGTACAATGAGCAGTTCTTC.

Only one count was recorded for this clone. This chain links TRBV18 with TRBJ2-7; possible D gene TRBD1, 6 bases. This CDR3 is 13 amino acids long. V was cut by 3 bases and J by 7 bases, with 13 bases left in between. Per germline, CDR1 KGHSH and CDR2 LQKENI. Here the CDR3 DNA reads TGTGCCAGCTCACCGACGTTGGGGACAGAGCAGTACTTC. It specifies CASSPTLGTEQYF. Variable domain in full (rest from reference TRBV18 and TRBJ2-7): NAGVMQNPRHLVRRRGQEARLRCSPMKGHSHVYWYRQLPEEGLKFMVYLQKENIIDESGMPKERFSAEFPKEGPSILRIQQVVRGDSAAYFCASSPTLGTEQYFGPGTRLTVT.

This chain connects TRBV7-2 to TRBJ2-1; TRBD1 is a possible D gene (7 bases). There are 15 residues in the CDR3. The ends were cut back, 2 bases at V and 4 bases at J, with 12 bases in the middle. CDR1 is SGHTA and CDR2 is FQGNSA in the germline V gene. CDR3 sequence (DNA): TGTGCCAGCAGCTTATCCCAGGGGGGTTACAATGAGCAGTTCTTC. This encodes CASSLSQGGYNEQFF.

This clone was counted between two and nine times. The gene calls are TRBV9 and TRBJ1-6; D uncertain. Germline CDR1 reads SGDLS; CDR2 reads YYNGEE. The CDR3 covers 12 residues. V was pared by 4 bases and J by 6 bases, with 5 bases between. The CDR3 spells CASSSTNSPLHF. CDR3 bases: TGTGCCAGCAGCTCCACTAATTCACCCCTCCACTTT.

The CDR3 coding sequence is TGTGCCAGCAGCCAAACCCCGGTCTCTGAAGCTTTCTTT. Translating it yields CASSQTPVSEAFF. The chain is built from TRBV12-3 or TRBV12-4 and TRBJ1-1; D gene ambiguous. V lost 6 bases and J 6 bases, leaving 14 bases between the germline ends. This CDR3 comprises 13 residues.

The rearrangement joins TRBV6-5 to TRBJ2-5; TRBD1 matches at 8 bases. Germline V gives CDR1 MNHEY, CDR2 SVGAGI. The CDR3 has 14 amino acids. V shed 7 bases and J 0 bases; nucleotides not matched to a gene: 4. Written as DNA, the CDR3 is TGTGCCAGCATCTGGACAGGGTACCAAGAGACCCAGTACTTC. Translated: CASIWTGYQETQYF.

CDR3 loop: CASSESSTTLAKNIQYF. In DNA, the CDR3 is TGCGCCAGCAGTGAGTCTTCGACTACCCTAGCCAAAAACATTCAGTACTTC. This rearrangement joins TRBV10-1 to TRBJ2-4; possible D gene TRBD2, 5 bases. The ends were cut back, 0 bases at V and 0 bases at J, with 12 bases in the middle. Germline CDR1 and CDR2: WNHNN and SYGVQD (reference sequence). The CDR3 consists of 17 residues.

This clone has only one observation. This rearrangement joins TRBV6-1 to TRBJ2-7, with a tentative D call TRBD1 (5 bases). V shed 1 base and J shed 0 bases, with 7 bases lying between them. From germline, CDR1 is MNHNS and CDR2 SASEGT. The CDR3 is 14 amino acids. CDR3 in DNA: TGTGCCAGCAGTGAAGGGGGCAGCTCCTACGAGCAGTACTTC. Its translation: CASSEGGSSYEQYF.

CDR3 sequence (DNA): TGTGCCAGCAGTGAAGGGACAGAGGTAAATCAGCCCCAGCATTTT. Its protein product is CASSEGTEVNQPQHF. V and J are TRBV6-1 and TRBJ1-5, with D maybe TRBD1 (6 bases). V lost 1 base, J lost 4 bases, and 11 bases lay in between. This CDR3 has 15 residues. Germline CDR1 MNHNS, CDR2 SASEGT.

The genes are TRBV10-3 and TRBJ2-5; 7 bases agree with TRBD2. The CDR3 covers 15 residues. The V gene's germline CDR1 is ENHRY and CDR2 SYGVKD. The J segment lost 2 bases and the V segment lost 3 bases, leaving 6 bases of the junction unmatched. The CDR3 is CAISDRLARQETQYF. CDR3 DNA: TGTGCCATCAGTGACAGACTAGCCAGACAAGAGACCCAGTACTTC.

This chain connects TRBV7-6 to TRBJ1-2, with a possible D match to TRBD1 (5 bases). This CDR3 has 11 amino acids. V was cut by 11 bases and J by 4 bases, with 11 bases left in between. From germline, CDR1 is SGHVS and CDR2 FNYEAQ. CDR3 residues: CAVGALYGYTF. The CDR3 DNA sequence: TGTGCCGTCGGGGCCCTCTATGGCTACACCTTC.

V is TRBV5-1 and J is TRBJ1-1; tentatively, D is TRBD1 (6 bases). Trimming took 0 bases from V and 4 from J, leaving 13 bases between them. Germline assignment: CDR1 SGHRS and CDR2 YFSETQ. The CDR3 is made up of 15 amino acids. CDR3 sequence reads: CASSLVQGRGTEAFF. The CDR3 coding sequence is TGCGCCAGCAGCTTGGTTCAGGGGAGGGGCACTGAAGCTTTCTTT. Looking up the rest from reference TRBV5-1 and TRBJ1-1 gives the full variable domain: KAGVTQTPRYLIKTRGQQVTLSCSPISGHRSVSWYQQTPGQGLQFLFEYFSETQRNKGNFPGRFSGRQFSNSRSEMNVSTLELGDSALYLCASSLVQGRGTEAFFGQGTRLTVV.

This chain connects TRBV19 to TRBJ1-1; no clear D gene. There are 13 residues in the CDR3. From germline, CDR1 is LNHDA and CDR2 SQIVND (reference sequence). The V gene lost 0 bases and the J gene lost 0 bases, with 2 bases spanning the gap. CDR3 bases: TGTGCCAGTAGTATAGAACTGAACACTGAAGCTTTCTTT. Translation: CASSIELNTEAFF.

The chain is built from TRBV7-2 and TRBJ2-2, with a weak D call TRBD1 (6 bases). The length of the CDR3 is 15 residues. Germline V gives CDR1 SGHTA, CDR2 FQGNSA. Trimming removed 5 bases at V and 0 bases at J, with 10 bases between. The CDR3 nucleotides read TGTGCCAGCAGCCCTAGGGGGACGAACACCGGGGAGCTGTTTTTT. Translating it yields CASSPRGTNTGELFF. Supplemented by reference TRBV7-2 and TRBJ2-2, the full variable domain reads GAGVSQSPSNKVTEKGKDVELRCDPISGHTALYWYRQSLGQGLEFLIYFQGNSAPDKSGLPSDRFSAERTGGSVSTLTIQRTQQEDSAVYLCASSPRGTNTGELFFGEGSRLTVL.

In DNA form, the CDR3 reads TGCGCCAGCAGCTTGGATGGGGAGATCTCACCCCTCCACTTT. This sequence encodes CASSLDGEISPLHF. The gene calls are TRBV5-1 and TRBJ1-6, with D unclear. Germline V gene lookup returns CDR1 SGHRS and CDR2 YFSETQ. The CDR3 totals 14 residues. Trimming took 0 bases from V and 10 from J, leaving 11 bases between them. Full variable domain (rest looked up from reference TRBV5-1 and TRBJ1-6): KAGVTQTPRYLIKTRGQQVTLSCSPISGHRSVSWYQQTPGQGLQFLFEYFSETQRNKGNFPGRFSGRQFSNSRSEMNVSTLELGDSALYLCASSLDGEISPLHFGNGTRLTVT.

This chain connects TRBV7-2 to TRBJ2-5; D call uncertain. This CDR3 is built from 13 residues. V lost 5 bases to trimming and J lost 0 bases, with 7 bases between them. The germline V gene has CDR1 SGHTA and CDR2 FQGNSA. The CDR3 is CASSPRYQETQYF. Here the CDR3 DNA reads TGTGCCAGCAGCCCTAGGTACCAAGAGACCCAGTACTTC.

The chain uses TRBV27 and TRBJ2-7; D ambiguous. V lost 8 bases and J lost 0, with 5 bases in between. CDR1 and CDR2 from the germline V gene are MNHEY and SMNVEV (reference sequence). This CDR3 contains 11 residues. This CDR3 is CASPSSYEQYF. The CDR3, as DNA: TGTGCCAGCCCGAGCTCCTACGAGCAGTACTTC.

This clone appeared a few times. This chain joins TRBV19 and TRBJ2-7; 9 nucleotides match TRBD1. The J segment lost 3 bases and the V segment lost 2 bases, leaving 14 bases of the junction unmatched. Germline V CDR1 and CDR2: LNHDA, SQIVND (reference sequence). The CDR3 totals 18 residues. The CDR3 nucleotides read TGTGCCAGTAGTATATTGAAAGGGACAGGGCGCGGCTACTACGAGCAGTACTTC. Its translation is CASSILKGTGRGYYEQYF.

The chain couples TRBV7-2 to TRBJ2-3; TRBD2 aligns across 10 bases. The germline CDR1 and CDR2 sequences are SGHTA and FQGNSA. Losses at the gene ends were 3 bases for V and 9 bases for J; bases not matched to a gene: 9. The CDR3 has 15 residues. Here the CDR3 DNA reads TGTGCCAGCAGCTTGGAAGCGGGAGGGCCGCGGACGCAGTATTTT. Its protein product is CASSLEAGGPRTQYF.

V gene TRBV21-1 combines with J gene TRBJ1-1; no check of the table's D call, TRBD1, against the DNA was made. TRBV21-1 is a listed pseudogene. The length of the CDR3 is 15 residues. CDR3: CASSPPGTGVTEAFF. For the CDR3, the DNA is TGTGCCAGCAGCCCGCCCGGGACAGGGGTAACTGAAGCTTTCTTT.

In this sample, this clone turned up once. The chain is built from TRBV5-1 and TRBJ2-7, with no clear D. The CDR3 sequence is 14 residues long. Trimming left V 4 bases short and J 0 bases short, with 11 bases between. Per germline, CDR1 SGHRS and CDR2 YFSETQ. DNA for the CDR3: TGCGCCAGCAGCCAAGGAAGCTTCTCCTACGAGCAGTACTTC. This translates into CASSQGSFSYEQYF.

This chain links TRBV5-6 with TRBJ1-2; D call uncertain. Germline V gene sequence: CDR1 SGHDT, CDR2 YYEEEE. The CDR3 spans 14 residues. The V and J ends lost 2 bases and 4 bases respectively, with 12 bases between them. The CDR3: CASSLSVGTYGYTF. The CDR3 DNA sequence: TGTGCCAGCAGCTTATCGGTGGGAACCTATGGCTACACCTTC.

This clone was recorded once. V gene TRBV28 combines with J gene TRBJ2-7, with D possibly being TRBD2 (7 bases). The CDR3 totals 15 residues. CDR1 MDHEN and CDR2 SYDVKM come from the germline V gene. Trimming took off 2 bases at V and 6 bases at J, with 17 bases between the two ends. The CDR3: CASSLGRTGGAEQYF. The CDR3 bases are TGTGCCAGCAGTTTAGGGCGAACGGGGGGCGCCGAGCAGTACTTC.